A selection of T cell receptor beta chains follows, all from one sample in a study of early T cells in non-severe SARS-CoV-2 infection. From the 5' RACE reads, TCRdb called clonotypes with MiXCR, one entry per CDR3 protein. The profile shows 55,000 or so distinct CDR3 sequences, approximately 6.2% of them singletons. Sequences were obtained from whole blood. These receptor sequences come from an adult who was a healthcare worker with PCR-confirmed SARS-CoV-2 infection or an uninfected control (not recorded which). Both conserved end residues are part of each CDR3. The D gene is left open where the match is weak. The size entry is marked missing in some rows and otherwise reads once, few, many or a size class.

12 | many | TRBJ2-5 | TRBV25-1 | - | CASSEGLASQYF | TGTGCCAGCAGTGAAGGGCTAGCGAGTCAGTACTTC
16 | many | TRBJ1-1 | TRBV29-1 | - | CSVEDGAGAQMTEAFF | TGCAGCGTTGAAGATGGGGCAGGGGCACAGATGACTGAAGCTTTCTTT
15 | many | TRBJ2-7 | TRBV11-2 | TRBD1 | CASSVPGQGAHEQYF | TGTGCCAGCAGCGTACCGGGACAGGGGGCCCACGAGCAGTACTTC
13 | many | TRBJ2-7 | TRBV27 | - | CASSSLSSYEQYF | TGTGCCAGCAGTTCCCTAAGCTCCTACGAGCAGTACTTC
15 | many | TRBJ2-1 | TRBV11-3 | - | CASSLNLVIVTEQFF | TGTGCCAGCAGCTTAAACCTAGTTATTGTTACTGAGCAGTTCTTC
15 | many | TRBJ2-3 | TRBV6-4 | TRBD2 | CASVTGTSGLDTQYF | TGTGCCAGCGTAACCGGGACTAGCGGACTGGATACGCAGTATTTT
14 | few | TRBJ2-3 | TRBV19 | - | CASSIAPGTDTQYF | TGTGCCAGTAGTATAGCCCCGGGGACAGATACGCAGTATTTT
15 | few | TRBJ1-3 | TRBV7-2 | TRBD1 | CASSSGTGFGNTIYF | TGTGCCAGCAGCTCCGGGACAGGGTTTGGAAACACCATATATTTT
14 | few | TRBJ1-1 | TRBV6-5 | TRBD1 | CASRPGQGGTEAFF | TGTGCCAGCAGACCCGGACAGGGGGGGACTGAAGCTTTCTTT
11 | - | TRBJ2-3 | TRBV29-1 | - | CSVGVTDTQYF | TGCAGCGTTGGGGTCACAGATACGCAGTATTTT
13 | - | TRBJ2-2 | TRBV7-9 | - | CASTSLNTGELFF | TGTGCCAGCACCTCTCTGAACACCGGGGAGCTGTTTTTT
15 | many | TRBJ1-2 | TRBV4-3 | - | CASSQVKGGIYGYTF | TGCGCCAGCAGCCAAGTGAAGGGCGGAATCTATGGCTACACCTTC
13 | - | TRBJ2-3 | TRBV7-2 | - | CASSLSLADTQYF | TGTGCCAGCAGCTTATCATTGGCAGATACGCAGTATTTT
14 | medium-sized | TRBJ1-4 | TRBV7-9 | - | CASTPGGDAEKLFF | TGTGCCAGCACCCCTGGTGGAGATGCAGAAAAACTGTTTTTT
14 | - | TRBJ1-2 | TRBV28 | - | CASRLVRGDYGYTF | TGTGCCAGCAGACTAGTCCGAGGGGACTATGGCTACACCTTC
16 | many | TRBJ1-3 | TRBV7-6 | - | CASSLGTHQSGNTIYF | TGTGCCAGCAGCTTAGGGACACATCAATCTGGAAACACCATATATTTT
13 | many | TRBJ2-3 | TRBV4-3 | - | CASSQRDTDTQYF | TGCGCCAGCAGCCAGCGGGACACAGATACGCAGTATTTT
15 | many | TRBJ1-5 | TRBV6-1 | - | CASLDRQSFGQPQHF | TGTGCCAGCCTCGACAGGCAGAGTTTCGGTCAGCCCCAGCATTTT
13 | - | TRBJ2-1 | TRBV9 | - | CASSTGAKNEQFF | TGTGCCAGCAGCACCGGGGCGAAGAATGAGCAGTTCTTC
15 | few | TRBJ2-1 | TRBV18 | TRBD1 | CASSLTGQGSNEQFF | TGTGCCAGCTCACTTACGGGACAGGGCAGCAATGAGCAGTTCTTC
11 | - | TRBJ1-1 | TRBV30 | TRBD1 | CACATGVEAFF | TGTGCCTGCGCGACAGGGGTTGAAGCTTTCTTT
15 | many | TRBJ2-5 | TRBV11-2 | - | CASSPPRGLTETQYF | TGTGCCAGCAGTCCTCCGCGGGGGCTTACGGAGACCCAGTACTTC
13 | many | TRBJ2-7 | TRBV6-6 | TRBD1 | CASLTGGLNEQYF | TGTGCCAGCCTGACAGGGGGGTTGAACGAGCAGTACTTC
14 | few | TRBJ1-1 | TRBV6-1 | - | CASNPHTINTEAFF | TGTGCCAGCAATCCCCACACCATTAACACTGAAGCTTTCTTT
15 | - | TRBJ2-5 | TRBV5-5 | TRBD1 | CASSSDRVWQETQYF | TGTGCCAGCAGCTCGGACAGGGTTTGGCAAGAGACCCAGTACTTC
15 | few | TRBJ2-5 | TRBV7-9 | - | CASSGSDRPQETQYF | TGTGCCAGCAGCGGCTCGGACCGGCCGCAAGAGACCCAGTACTTC
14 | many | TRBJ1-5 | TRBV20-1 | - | CSAKEGSDNQPQHF | TGCAGTGCTAAAGAGGGGAGTGATAATCAGCCCCAGCATTTT
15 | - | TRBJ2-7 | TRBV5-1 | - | CASSPVGEGMREQYF | TGCGCCAGCAGCCCCGTGGGAGAGGGGATGAGGGAGCAGTACTTC
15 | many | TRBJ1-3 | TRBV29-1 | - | CSDRRPLLSGNTIYF | TGCAGCGACCGAAGACCCCTCCTCTCTGGAAACACCATATATTTT
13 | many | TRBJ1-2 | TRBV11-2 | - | CASSLVPNNGYTF | TGTGCCAGCAGCTTAGTCCCTAATAATGGCTACACCTTC
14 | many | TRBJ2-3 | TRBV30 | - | CAWTRTSHTDTQYF | TGTGCCTGGACCCGGACATCTCACACAGATACGCAGTATTTT
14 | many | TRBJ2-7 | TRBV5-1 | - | CASSLASGVYEQYF | TGCGCCAGCAGCTTGGCCTCTGGAGTCTACGAGCAGTACTTC
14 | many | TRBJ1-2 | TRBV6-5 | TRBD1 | CASRRDRASYGYTF | TGTGCCAGCAGGCGGGACAGAGCTTCCTATGGCTACACCTTC
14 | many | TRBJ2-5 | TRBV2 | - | CASSLFGGQETQYF | TGTGCCAGCTCCCTATTTGGGGGCCAAGAGACCCAGTACTTC
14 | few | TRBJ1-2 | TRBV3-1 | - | CASSQEIGGYGYTF | TGTGCCAGCAGCCAAGAAATAGGAGGGTATGGCTACACCTTC
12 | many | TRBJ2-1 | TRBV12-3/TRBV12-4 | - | CASSRKHNEQFF | TGTGCCAGCAGTCGGAAACACAATGAGCAGTTCTTC
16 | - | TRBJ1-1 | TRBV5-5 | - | CASSRSGVGSNTEAFF | TGTGCCAGCAGCCGATCGGGAGTAGGTTCGAACACTGAAGCTTTCTTT
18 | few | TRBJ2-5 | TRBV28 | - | CASSPFTNPEGPEETQYF | TGTGCCAGCAGTCCCTTCACTAACCCCGAAGGCCCCGAAGAGACCCAGTACTTC
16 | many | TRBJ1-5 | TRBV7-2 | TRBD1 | CASSLGQGSGNQPQHF | TGTGCCAGCAGCCTGGGACAGGGTTCGGGCAATCAGCCCCAGCATTTT
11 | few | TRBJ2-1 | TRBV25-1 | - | CASSEYPIWVF | TGTGCCAGCAGTGAATACCCCATCTGGGTCTTC
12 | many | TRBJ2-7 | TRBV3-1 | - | CASSQQNYEQYF | TGTGCCAGCAGCCAGCAGAACTACGAGCAGTACTTC
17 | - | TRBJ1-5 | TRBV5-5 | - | CASSLHDRGYSNQPQHF | TGTGCCAGCAGCTTGCACGACAGAGGATATAGCAATCAGCCCCAGCATTTT
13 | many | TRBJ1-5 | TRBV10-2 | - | CASSSVPNQPQHF | TGCGCCAGCAGTTCCGTCCCCAATCAGCCCCAGCATTTT
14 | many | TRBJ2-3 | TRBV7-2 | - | CASSLEASSYTQYF | TGTGCCAGCAGCTTAGAGGCTAGCTCTTATACGCAGTATTTT
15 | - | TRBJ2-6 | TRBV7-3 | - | CASSSLFGLANVLTF | TGTGCCAGCAGCTCCCTTTTCGGGCTGGCCAACGTCCTGACTTTC
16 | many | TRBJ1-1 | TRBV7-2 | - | CASSSRPPGMNTEAFF | TGTGCCAGCAGCTCCCGGCCCCCAGGGATGAACACTGAAGCTTTCTTT
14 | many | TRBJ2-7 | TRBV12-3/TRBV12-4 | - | CASSPTGISYEQYF | TGTGCCAGCAGTCCAACAGGGATTTCCTACGAGCAGTACTTC
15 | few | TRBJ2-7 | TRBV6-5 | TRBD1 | CASSLLWDSAYEQYF | TGTGCCAGCAGTTTGCTCTGGGACAGCGCCTACGAGCAGTACTTC